These 16 T cell receptor beta chains were sequenced from one sample in a study of blood T cells in healthy people across ages (dated by TCRdb to the mid-2010s). The library was prepared using 5' RACE. The data were produced on an Illumina HiSeq 2500. The second PCR ran for roughly 7 to 12 cycles and used a J-beta primer mix along with a sample-barcoded 5' primer. TCRdb's own reprocessing of the public reads used fastp at Q25 and MiXCR and kept productive beta chains. Each record represents a unique CDR3 protein, reported with the most common genes and DNA among its rows. The sample records some 1.7 million distinct CDR3 sequences, over 25% of which are singletons. The ten biggest clones cover 6.5% to 8.5% of the sample. The sequenced sample was blood. The receptors stem from a woman aged 25 to 39 in good health.

This clonotype was counted a few times. The chain employs TRBV28 and TRBJ2-5; either TRBD1 or TRBD2 may fit D (6 bases each). There are 16 residues in the CDR3. Trimming stripped 0 bases from V and 0 bases from J, with 11 bases between. Germline values: CDR1 MDHEN, CDR2 SYDVKM. In DNA, the CDR3 is TGTGCCAGCAGTTTATGGGGGGGCCAGGACCAAGAGACCCAGTACTTC. This encodes CASSLWGGQDQETQYF.

The table lists this clonotype with many counts. J is TRBJ1-2 and V is TRBV20-1; 8 positions match TRBD1. This CDR3 is 13 amino acids long. Germline V gene lookup returns CDR1 DFQATT and CDR2 SNEGSKA (reference sequence). Losses at the gene ends were 6 bases for V and 2 bases for J; bases not matched to a gene: 5. The CDR3 sequence: CSAEDRGNYGYTF. In nucleotides, the CDR3 is TGCAGTGCCGAAGACAGGGGAAACTATGGCTACACCTTC.

The chain combines TRBV27 with TRBJ2-5, with TRBD1 identical over 9 bases. Germline V gene lookup returns CDR1 MNHEY and CDR2 SMNVEV (reference sequence). Trimming at V came to 3 bases and at J to 2 bases, leaving 4 bases not matched to a gene. The CDR3 contains 15 residues. CDR3 amino acids: CASSFRGQGQETQYF. The CDR3 DNA follows: TGTGCCAGCAGTTTTCGAGGACAGGGGCAAGAGACCCAGTACTTC.

This clonotype was seen a handful of times. The chain carries TRBV20-1 and TRBJ2-7; D not resolved. Trimming pared 6 bases from V and 0 bases from J, leaving 15 bases between. CDR3 length equals 14 residues. Germline V gene lookup returns CDR1 DFQATT and CDR2 SNEGSKA (reference sequence). CDR3 amino acids: CSAEDGRSSYEQYF. Written as DNA, the CDR3 is TGCAGTGCAGAAGACGGGCGAAGCTCCTACGAGCAGTACTTC.

The V and J genes are TRBV28 and TRBJ1-4, with D possibly TRBD1 on 5 matching bases. This CDR3 region has 14 residues. Germline-derived CDR1 and CDR2 are MDHEN and SYDVKM. The germline V and J ends were trimmed by 10 bases and 8 bases, with 20 bases remaining between them. The CDR3 bases are TGTGCCACTGCACCTCCGGGGCCAGGGGAAAAACTGTTTTTT. Its translation is CATAPPGPGEKLFF.

V usage is TRBV12-3 or TRBV12-4 and J usage is TRBJ1-2; D is possibly TRBD1 (6 bases). With 7 bases removed from V and 7 bases from J, the gap between germline ends came to 22 bases. This CDR3 has 15 residues. CDR3 nucleotides: TGTGCCAGCATCCGGCAGGGGTCCGGCCTGAGTGGCTACACCTTC. Its translation is CASIRQGSGLSGYTF.

The genes are TRBV5-1 and TRBJ2-5; D might be TRBD2 (5 bases). Trimming removed 4 bases from V and 0 bases from J, with 13 bases in between. The CDR3 sequence is 15 residues long. Germline loops: CDR1 SGHRS, CDR2 YFSETQ. CDR3 coding DNA: TGCGCCAGCAGCCTCGGTAGCGCGCACCAAGAGACCCAGTACTTC. It specifies CASSLGSAHQETQYF.

This clonotype has just a few counts. This chain connects TRBV7-6 to TRBJ1-5; TRBD1 agrees at 8 bases. Germline trimming cut 4 bases from V and 6 bases from J; bases unmatched to any gene: 14. The germline V gene has CDR1 SGHVS and CDR2 FNYEAQ. This CDR3 spans 17 amino acids. The CDR3 loop reads CASSSRAGQGTGQPQHF. CDR3 in DNA: TGTGCCAGCAGCTCAAGGGCCGGACAGGGAACGGGTCAGCCCCAGCATTTT.

The rearrangement uses TRBV6-5 and TRBJ2-1, with D possibly matching TRBD1 (5 bases). Trimming left V 8 bases short and J 11 bases short, with 19 bases between. The CDR3 extends over 13 amino acids. The germline V gene has CDR1 MNHEY and CDR2 SVGAGI. CDR3 in DNA: TGTGCCAGCTTGGACAAGGGGAAGAATCAGCAGTTCTTC. It translates to CASLDKGKNQQFF.

The gene calls are TRBV7-6 and TRBJ1-5, with D possibly TRBD1 on 6 matching bases. This CDR3 spans 14 amino acids. CDR1 and CDR2 from the germline V gene are SGHVS and FNYEAQ. The V gene lost 5 bases and the J gene lost 6 bases, with 14 bases spanning the gap. The chain's CDR3 is CASSDRGGVQPQHF. As DNA, the CDR3 is TGTGCCAGCAGCGACCGAGGGGGGGTTCAGCCCCAGCATTTT. Supplemented by reference TRBV7-6 and TRBJ1-5, the full variable domain reads GAGVSQSPRYKVTKRGQDVALRCDPISGHVSLYWYRQALGQGPEFLTYFNYEAQQDKSGLPNDRFSAERPEGSISTLTIQRTEQRDSAMYRCASSDRGGVQPQHFGDGTRLSIL.

The DNA of the CDR3 is TGTGCCAGCGGGAAGATCACCAACTATGGCTACACCTTC. Protein product: CASGKITNYGYTF. V is TRBV2 and J is TRBJ1-2; D uncertain. The V gene's germline CDR1 is SNHLY and CDR2 FYNNEI. The CDR3 length is 13 residues. V dropped 8 bases and J dropped 2 bases, with 12 bases sitting between them.

CDR3 amino acids: CASSLGTTNTDTQYF. The CDR3, as DNA: TGCGCCAGCAGCCTTGGGACTACCAACACAGATACGCAGTATTTT. The chain recombines TRBV5-1 with TRBJ2-3; 7 nucleotides match TRBD2. The CDR3 totals 15 residues. The V gene end was trimmed by 4 bases and the J gene end by 2 bases; junction bases not matched to a gene: 7. Germline V lookup: CDR1 SGHRS, CDR2 YFSETQ.

This clonotype was detected many times. This sequence joins TRBV9 and TRBJ2-7, with 8 bases aligning to TRBD1. The germline gives CDR1 SGDLS, CDR2 YYNGEE. The CDR3 has 16 residues. With 3 bases clipped from V and 5 bases from J, the junction kept 13 bases outside the gene matches. CDR3 DNA: TGTGCCAGCAGCGCAGAGAAGAACAGGGGGTGGCACGAGCAGTACTTC. Its translation: CASSAEKNRGWHEQYF.

Turning to this clonotype: A much larger clone differs from this one at a single base, so this may be a read error. The rearrangement uses TRBV5-1 and TRBJ2-4; tentative D call: TRBD1 (6 bases). V was cut by 4 bases and J by 13 bases, with 21 bases left in between. The CDR3 sequence is 14 residues long. Germline V lookup: CDR1 SGHRS, CDR2 YFSETQ. The CDR3 protein is CASSKDSTYNEQYF. The CDR3 DNA sequence: TGCGCCAGCAGCAAGGACAGTACCTACAATGAGCAGTACTTC.

This clonotype has ten or more counts. The J gene is TRBJ2-7, the V gene TRBV15; TRBD2 aligns across 12 bases. The V gene end was trimmed by 5 bases and the J gene end by 4 bases; junction bases not matched to a gene: 6. The length of the CDR3 is 15 residues. Looked up from germline, CDR1 is LNHNV and CDR2 is YYDKDF (reference sequence). CDR3 amino acids: CATSRRLAGEYEQYF. The CDR3 DNA sequence: TGTGCCACCAGCCGAAGACTAGCGGGAGAATACGAGCAGTACTTC.

The rearrangement links TRBV12-3 or TRBV12-4 to TRBJ2-2; 8 bases match TRBD1. V lost 4 bases to trimming and J lost 2 bases; unmatched junction nucleotides: 9. The length of the CDR3 is 17 residues. The CDR3 loop reads CASSWTTGTGNTGELFF. Here the CDR3 DNA reads TGTGCCAGCAGTTGGACCACCGGGACAGGAAACACCGGGGAGCTGTTTTTT.